The 28 T cell receptor beta chains presented below share a single source sample, sequenced in a study of regulatory T cells in long-lasting Graves disease. According to the study, TCR beta libraries were built with iRepertoire HTBI primers and CDR3-region Arm-PCR. TCRdb used MiXCR to reprocess the multiplex PCR reads, holding one entry per CDR3 protein. The sample includes hundreds of thousands of distinct CDR3 sequences, roughly 13% of them seen just once. Noted time point: newly diagnosed GD, antithyroid drugs for less than 3 months. PBMCs were the source of the RNA used for TCR sequencing. The data were also submitted as part of a second study, on T cells in Graves' hyperthyroidism and ophthalmopathy.

Material: peripheral blood mononuclear cells (PBMCs), obtained at new diagnosis, from a patient treated with antithyroid drugs. The receptors were gathered from a man aged 25-45 years with Graves disease.

This clonotype was recorded at least ten times. V is TRBV2 and J is TRBJ2-1; either TRBD1 or TRBD2 may supply D (5 bases each). Germline values: CDR1 SNHLY, CDR2 FYNNEI. V lost 3 bases, J lost 5 bases, and 14 bases lay in between. The CDR3 runs 15 residues. In nucleotides, the CDR3 is TGTGCCAGCAGTGATGAAGGGACGCCTCACAATGAGCAGTTCTTC. Translating it yields CASSDEGTPHNEQFF. The full variable domain, completed using reference TRBV2 and TRBJ2-1, is EPEVTQTPSHQVTQMGQEVILRCVPISNHLYFYWYRQILGQKVEFLVSFYNNEISEKSEIFDDQFSVERPDGSNFTLKIRSTKLEDSAMYFCASSDEGTPHNEQFFGPGTRLTVL.

This clonotype was picked up many times. The V and J genes are TRBV20-1 and TRBJ2-5; no clear D. CDR3 length: 14 residues. Trimming removed 0 bases at V and 1 base at J, with 9 bases between. Germline CDR1 DFQATT, CDR2 SNEGSKA (reference sequence). CDR3 nucleotide sequence: TGCAGTGCTAGAGACGGAGAGCTCCAAGAGACCCAGTACTTC. Amino acid sequence: CSARDGELQETQYF.

J is TRBJ1-2 and V is TRBV20-1; a weak D match, TRBD1 (5 bases). V was trimmed by 0 bases and J by 4 bases, leaving 15 bases between them. The CDR3 has 15 amino acids. Germline-derived CDR1 and CDR2 are DFQATT and SNEGSKA (reference sequence). The CDR3 bases are TGCAGTGCTAGAGATTCGGGGGTTCCGACCTATGGCTACACCTTC. Protein sequence: CSARDSGVPTYGYTF.

This clonotype was recorded at least ten times. The V call is TRBV27, the J call TRBJ2-7; possibly TRBD1 or TRBD2 for D (5 bases each). The CDR3 consists of 14 residues. The germline V gene encodes CDR1 MNHEY and CDR2 SMNVEV (reference sequence). V dropped 5 bases and J dropped 5 bases, with 16 bases sitting between them. For the CDR3, the DNA is TGTGCCAGCAGTGCCGGGACGTCCTTTGACGAGCAGTACTTC. Translation gives CASSAGTSFDEQYF.

This clonotype was detected a few times. The V and J genes are TRBV3-1 and TRBJ1-2; maybe TRBD1 (5 bases). The CDR3 is 14 residues long. CDR1 is LGHDT, CDR2 YNNKEL, per germline (reference sequence). Trimming removed 0 bases from V and 7 bases from J, with 12 bases in between. The CDR3 region is CASSQDRRGSGYTF. CDR3 nucleotides: TGTGCCAGCAGCCAAGATCGTCGGGGCTCTGGCTACACCTTC.

There are many counts of this clonotype. This chain uses TRBV6-1 with TRBJ1-2; weak D call: TRBD1 (5 bases). V shed 6 bases and J shed 0 bases, with 11 bases lying between them. This CDR3 has 14 residues. Looked up from germline, CDR1 is MNHNS and CDR2 is SASEGT. The CDR3 here is CASSRDSSNYGYTF. CDR3 nucleotides: TGTGCCAGCAGCCGCGACAGCTCTAACTATGGCTACACCTTC.

This clonotype was seen ten or more times. V is TRBV12-3 or TRBV12-4 and J is TRBJ1-3, with TRBD1 matching over 8 bases. With 6 bases clipped from V and 2 bases from J, the junction kept 6 bases outside the gene matches. The CDR3 extends over 15 amino acids. CDR3 nucleotides: TGTGCCAGCAGCCCCCAGGGGGCTACTGGAAACACCATATATTTT. Translation gives CASSPQGATGNTIYF.

Regarding this clonotype: This may arise from a read error, as a much more abundant clone is one base away. The chain couples TRBV11-2 to TRBJ2-1; tentatively, D is TRBD1 (5 bases). The length of the CDR3 is 19 residues. Trimming removed 3 bases from V and 9 bases from J, with 30 bases in between. Per germline, CDR1 SGHAT and CDR2 FQNNGV. CDR3 coding DNA: TGTGCCAGCAGCTTCTTCACGTTGGGGTGCAGGGAAGCTGGTGCTGAGCAGTTCTTC. This codes for CASSFFTLGCREAGAEQFF.

V and J are TRBV29-1 and TRBJ1-2; D gene unclear. Germline V gene sequence: CDR1 SQVTM, CDR2 ANQGSEA. Trimming removed 5 bases at V and 5 bases at J, with 9 bases between. The length of the CDR3 is 11 residues. Here the CDR3 DNA reads TGCAGCGTTAAGCACGGGTATGGCTACACCTTC. This sequence encodes CSVKHGYGYTF.

The chain couples TRBV12-3 or TRBV12-4 to TRBJ2-5; 9 nucleotides align to TRBD1. The junction had 6 bases not matched to a gene; V was cut back by 4 bases and J by 3 bases. This CDR3 comprises 15 residues. CDR3: CASSSQGTGKETQYF. CDR3 nucleotide sequence: TGTGCCAGCAGTTCCCAGGGGACAGGGAAAGAGACCCAGTACTTC.

The chain uses TRBV29-1 and TRBJ1-3, with a weak D call TRBD1 (5 bases). The CDR3 has 16 residues. V was shortened by 0 bases and J by 4 bases, with 16 bases between the two germline ends. Germline V gives CDR1 SQVTM, CDR2 ANQGSEA. As DNA, the CDR3 is TGCAGCGTTGAAGAGGTTCGAGGGGTAGACGGAAACACCATATATTTT. Translated, it gives CSVEEVRGVDGNTIYF.

The V call is TRBV12-5, the J call TRBJ2-1; 9 bases map to TRBD2. Germline V gene lookup returns CDR1 LGHNT and CDR2 FRNRAP. The CDR3 extends over 17 amino acids. V lost 3 bases to trimming and J lost 2 bases; unmatched junction nucleotides: 8. CDR3 residues: CASGFLSGGRAYNEQFF. The CDR3 DNA reads TGTGCTAGTGGTTTTCTCTCTGGCGGGAGGGCCTACAATGAGCAGTTCTTC.

This clonotype was recorded many times. The chain is built from TRBV7-8 and TRBJ1-4; no firm D call. This CDR3 is 15 amino acids long. Trimming removed 5 bases from V and 8 bases from J, with 18 bases in between. CDR1 and CDR2 from the germline V gene are SGHVS and FQNEAQ. CDR3 protein: CASSIPTIGFEKLFF. The CDR3 DNA is TGTGCCAGCAGCATACCGACGATAGGCTTCGAAAAACTGTTTTTT. Filled out from reference TRBV7-8 and TRBJ1-4, the complete variable domain reads GAGVSQSPRYKVAKRGQDVALRCDPISGHVSLFWYQQALGQGPEFLTYFQNEAQLDKSGLPSDRFFAERPEGSVSTLKIQRTQQEDSAVYLCASSIPTIGFEKLFFGSGTQLSVL.

In its sample, this clonotype was seen many times. This sequence joins TRBV6-1 and TRBJ2-5; D is unclear. This CDR3 has 12 amino acids. V was clipped by 5 bases and J by 9 bases, with 13 bases between them. Per the germline V gene, CDR1 is MNHNS and CDR2 is SASEGT. CDR3 DNA: TGTGCCAGCAGTCGGTCCTTCCGTTCCCAGTACTTC. It is translated as CASSRSFRSQYF.

This clonotype showed up many times. The V gene is TRBV5-1, the J gene TRBJ2-1, with 11 bases that match TRBD2. V was clipped by 0 bases and J by 8 bases; unmatched bases: 4. This CDR3 spans 15 amino acids. Germline CDR1 reads SGHRS; CDR2 reads YFSETQ. The CDR3 sequence: CASSLGLAGGDEQFF. CDR3 nucleotides: TGCGCCAGCAGCTTGGGGCTAGCGGGAGGCGATGAGCAGTTCTTC.

The sample holds a few counts of this clonotype. The chain is built from TRBV24-1 and TRBJ2-1; the match to TRBD2 covers 7 bases. After removal of 7 bases from V and 1 base from J, the junction contained 9 bases not matched to a gene. The germline CDR1 and CDR2 sequences are KGHDR and SFDVKD. This CDR3 is 16 amino acids long. CDR3 sequence reads: CATRVELADSYNEQFF. CDR3 nucleotide sequence: TGTGCCACCAGAGTTGAGCTAGCGGATTCCTACAATGAGCAGTTCTTC.

The chain recombines TRBV28 with TRBJ2-1, with TRBD2 identical over 7 bases. The CDR3 sequence is 14 residues long. With V trimmed by 2 bases and J by 3 bases, 1 base remained unmatched. Germline lookup yields CDR1 MDHEN and CDR2 SYDVKM. In DNA form, the CDR3 reads TGTGCCAGCAGTTTACTAGCGGTCTACAATGAGCAGTTCTTC. Translation: CASSLLAVYNEQFF.

This clonotype was observed a few times. V usage is TRBV27 and J usage is TRBJ2-3, with 15 bases lining up with TRBD2. The CDR3 covers 16 residues. Trimming at V came to 3 bases and at J to 7 bases, leaving 5 bases not matched to a gene. The germline CDR1 and CDR2 sequences are MNHEY and SMNVEV (reference sequence). CDR3 residues: CASSLPGTSGRNTQYF. DNA for the CDR3: TGTGCCAGCAGTTTGCCGGGGACTAGCGGGAGGAATACGCAGTATTTT.

This clonotype was recorded many times. J is TRBJ2-1 and V is TRBV27; no clear D gene. The CDR3 consists of 11 residues. Trimming cost V 9 bases and J 8 bases, with 11 bases left between them. Germline lookup yields CDR1 MNHEY and CDR2 SMNVEV (reference sequence). DNA of the CDR3: TGTGCCAGTGGGAACTTGGATGAGCAGTTCTTC. It translates to CASGNLDEQFF.

This clonotype has a count of ten or more. The chain recombines TRBV12-3 or TRBV12-4 with TRBJ1-2; D not certain. The V gene lost 7 bases and the J gene lost 4 bases, with 10 bases spanning the gap. The CDR3 is made up of 12 amino acids. The CDR3 sequence: CASNSGGYGYTF. CDR3 sequence (DNA): TGTGCCAGCAACTCAGGAGGCTATGGCTACACCTTC.

This clonotype was observed a few times. This rearrangement joins TRBV18 to TRBJ2-1, with 7 positions matching TRBD2. Germline V lookup: CDR1 KGHSH, CDR2 LQKENI. The CDR3 extends over 15 amino acids. Trimming took 3 bases from V and 4 from J; bases not matched to a gene: 6. DNA of the CDR3: TGTGCCAGCTCACCCTCCCTAGCGGATTACAATGAGCAGTTCTTC. This sequence encodes CASSPSLADYNEQFF.

This clonotype showed up many times. The chain uses TRBV29-1 and TRBJ1-2; 10 positions match TRBD1. Germline CDR1 reads SQVTM; CDR2 reads ANQGSEA. The CDR3 spans 13 residues. V lost 8 bases and J lost 4; bases outside the gene matches: 7. The CDR3 protein is CSMRTGGTYGYTF. The CDR3 DNA reads TGCAGCATGCGGACAGGGGGGACCTATGGCTACACCTTC.

This clonotype was seen at least ten times. The chain uses TRBV29-1 and TRBJ2-7; 10 bases are a match to TRBD2. The CDR3 spans 15 residues. Germline V CDR1 and CDR2: SQVTM, ANQGSEA. V was clipped by 7 bases and J by 3 bases; unmatched bases: 12. The CDR3 DNA reads TGCAGCGCTACCCAAGCAAGCGGGAGGGGCTACGAGCAGTACTTC. Protein: CSATQASGRGYEQYF.

This clonotype was recorded many times. This chain connects TRBV9 to TRBJ1-4; TRBD1 might be the D (6 bases). V shed 3 bases and J shed 1 base, with 7 bases lying between them. The CDR3 has 14 residues. CDR1 is SGDLS and CDR2 is YYNGEE in the germline V gene. The CDR3 loop is CASSATGTNEKLFF. CDR3 nucleotide sequence: TGTGCCAGCAGCGCGACAGGAACTAATGAAAAACTGTTTTTT.

In its sample, this clonotype was seen many times. CDR3 residues: CASSEFPRLPVADTGELFF. The DNA for the CDR3 is TGCGCCAGCAGTGAGTTCCCTCGACTACCCGTCGCCGACACCGGGGAGCTGTTTTTT. The V gene is TRBV10-2, the J gene TRBJ2-2; tentative D call: TRBD2 (5 bases). Germline CDR1 is WSHSY and CDR2 is SAAADI. The CDR3 contains 19 residues. V was cut by 1 base and J by 3 bases, with 21 bases left in between.

The table lists this clonotype with many counts. The chain is built from TRBV7-2 and TRBJ1-6, with D perhaps matching TRBD1 (6 bases). The CDR3 sequence is 16 residues long. V gave up 11 bases and J gave up 10 bases, with 27 bases separating them. Germline V CDR1 and CDR2: SGHTA, FQGNSA. As DNA, the CDR3 is TGTGCCTCCCGAGGAGGGGGGGATCCGGGTCGATCACCCCTCCACTTT. Protein product: CASRGGGDPGRSPLHF. Combining the CDR3 with reference TRBV7-2 and TRBJ1-6 gives the whole variable domain GAGVSQSPSNKVTEKGKDVELRCDPISGHTALYWYRQSLGQGLEFLIYFQGNSAPDKSGLPSDRFSAERTGGSVSTLTIQRTQQEDSAVYLCASRGGGDPGRSPLHFGNGTRLTVT.

This chain connects TRBV18 to TRBJ1-3; D might be TRBD1 (5 bases). CDR3 size: 14 residues. Trimming left V 3 bases short and J 3 bases short, with 9 bases between. Germline V gene data show CDR1 as KGHSH and CDR2 as LQKENI. The CDR3 coding sequence is TGTGCCAGCTCACCTAACCAGGGTGGAAACACCATATATTTT. Protein: CASSPNQGGNTIYF.

V and J are TRBV6-2 or TRBV6-3 and TRBJ2-1; 9 bases match TRBD2. CDR3 length: 15 amino acids. In germline, CDR1 is MNHEY, CDR2 SVGEGT. Germline trimming cut 7 bases from V and 1 base from J; bases unmatched to any gene: 5. The CDR3 DNA is TGTGCCAGCACCTTAGCGGGGGCGTCCTACAATGAGCAGTTCTTC. Protein product: CASTLAGASYNEQFF.